Below, 30 T cell receptor beta chains from the same sample are listed, as sequenced in a study of blood T cell repertoires in COVID-19. The protocol was immunoSEQ multiplex PCR, while the TCRdb copy is restricted to in-frame clones and leaves out a portion. Among some 270,000 clones listed, approximately 90% were seen once. Sequencing used PBMCs or T cells enriched from blood (not recorded which). These receptors came from a man aged 40-49 years who had been exposed to COVID-19.

This chain connects TRBV30 to TRBJ2-7; 7 bases map to TRBD2. V lost 1 base and J lost 6; bases outside the gene matches: 3. Germline V lookup: CDR1 GTSNPN, CDR2 SVGIG (reference sequence). The CDR3 runs 12 residues. The CDR3 region is CAWSGGGPEQYF. The CDR3 DNA follows: TGTGCCTGGAGTGGGGGGGGTCCCGAGCAGTACTTC.

This chain links TRBV19 with TRBJ2-1; unclear D gene. The germline V gene has CDR1 LNHDA and CDR2 SQIVND (reference sequence). The ends were cut back, 2 bases at V and 0 bases at J, with 14 bases in the middle. CDR3 length: 17 amino acids. The CDR3 nucleotides are TGTGCCAGTAGTATAAGCTTAGTTCCAAGCTCCTACAATGAGCAGTTCTTC. Amino acid sequence: CASSISLVPSSYNEQFF.

V usage is TRBV13 and J usage is TRBJ2-1; D perhaps matches TRBD2 (6 bases). Trimming removed 3 bases from V and 1 base from J, with 13 bases in between. The CDR3 runs 16 residues. CDR1 is PRHDT and CDR2 is FYEKMQ in the germline V gene (reference sequence). The CDR3 loop is CASSFFGSQSYNEQFF. The CDR3 DNA follows: TGTGCCAGCAGCTTCTTCGGGAGCCAATCCTACAATGAGCAGTTCTTC.

A few counts support this clone. The rearrangement uses TRBV6-6 and TRBJ2-7; D is uncertain. This CDR3 spans 13 amino acids. The germline V gene encodes CDR1 MNHNY and CDR2 SVGAGI (reference sequence). V was cut by 8 bases and J by 0 bases, with 11 bases left in between. CDR3 sequence reads: CASSAGLSYEQYF. The DNA for the CDR3 is TGTGCCAGCTCGGCAGGCCTCTCCTACGAGCAGTACTTC.

V is TRBV2 and J is TRBJ1-5, with D perhaps TRBD1 (5 bases). Germline CDR1 SNHLY, CDR2 FYNNEI. Trimming shortened V by 1 base and J by 6 bases, and 10 bases separated the two germline ends. CDR3 size: 14 residues. CDR3 residues: CASSEGGRGQPQHF. The DNA for the CDR3 is TGTGCCAGCAGTGAAGGAGGTAGGGGTCAGCCCCAGCATTTT.

V and J are TRBV12-5 and TRBJ2-3, with D unresolved. The ends were cut back, 5 bases at V and 0 bases at J, with 6 bases in the middle. Germline CDR1 is LGHNT and CDR2 is FRNRAP. This CDR3 is 13 amino acids long. For the CDR3, the DNA is TGTGCTAGTGGTGTCTCGAGCACAGATACGCAGTATTTT. Protein sequence: CASGVSSTDTQYF.

The chain is built from TRBV5-1 and TRBJ1-1; D might be TRBD1 (5 bases). Trimming pared 4 bases from V and 4 bases from J, leaving 17 bases between. The CDR3 covers 15 residues. CDR1 and CDR2 from the germline V gene are SGHRS and YFSETQ. As DNA, the CDR3 is TGCGCCAGCAGCGAGGATGGGGGGGTTACCACTGAAGCTTTCTTT. Translating it yields CASSEDGGVTTEAFF.

The chain uses TRBV21-1 and TRBJ2-7; the listed D gene, TRBD2, was not tested against the DNA. TRBV21-1 is classified as a pseudogene. CDR3 length: 16 amino acids. CDR3 sequence (DNA): TGTGCCAGCAGCAAGGGTGAGCGGGAGTTTCTGTGGGAGCAGTACTTC. Amino acids: CASSKGEREFLWEQYF.

The genes are TRBV28 and TRBJ2-7; D gene uncertain. Trimming took off 1 base at V and 6 bases at J, with 7 bases between the two ends. The CDR3 runs 12 residues. Germline V gene sequence: CDR1 MDHEN, CDR2 SYDVKM. The CDR3 coding sequence is TGTGCCAGCAGTTTATTCGGGTCCGAGCAGTACTTC. Translation: CASSLFGSEQYF.

This chain connects TRBV19 to TRBJ1-6; TRBD1 matches at 8 bases. Trimming cost V 9 bases and J 6 bases; bases outside gene matches: 7. The CDR3 totals 14 residues. In germline, CDR1 is LNHDA, CDR2 SQIVND (reference sequence). The CDR3 nucleotides read TGTGCCAGCACCCAGGGGGCGGGTAATTCACCCCTCCACTTT. Translation: CASTQGAGNSPLHF.

This clone appeared a single time. The gene calls are TRBV15 and TRBJ1-2; TRBD1 matches 7 bases. Germline V CDR1 and CDR2: LNHNV, YYDKDF (reference sequence). The V segment lost 1 base and the J segment 4 bases; nucleotides outside the gene matches: 9. This CDR3 comprises 16 residues. In DNA, the CDR3 is TGTGCCACCAGCAGAGTCGGAGCAGGGGGTGTCTATGGCTACACCTTC. Translated, it gives CATSRVGAGGVYGYTF.

This rearrangement joins TRBV7-9 to TRBJ1-6, with D perhaps matching TRBD1 (5 bases). In germline, CDR1 is SEHNR, CDR2 FQNEAQ (reference sequence). V was shortened by 0 bases and J by 7 bases, with 13 bases between the two germline ends. The CDR3 is 16 amino acids. As DNA, the CDR3 is TGTGCCAGCAGCTTAGCGCGAGGCAGGGCCAATTCACCCCTCCACTTT. It yields the protein CASSLARGRANSPLHF. Full variable domain (remainder filled in from reference TRBV7-9 and TRBJ1-6): DTGVSQNPRHKITKRGQNVTFRCDPISEHNRLYWYRQTLGQGPEFLTYFQNEAQLEKSRLLSDRFSAERPKGSFSTLEIQRTEQGDSAMYLCASSLARGRANSPLHFGNGTRLTVT.

The rearrangement joins TRBV28 to TRBJ1-4; TRBD1 is a possible D gene (5 bases). With 6 bases removed from V and 3 bases from J, the gap between germline ends came to 17 bases. Germline V gives CDR1 MDHEN, CDR2 SYDVKM. The CDR3 is 16 amino acids. Here the CDR3 DNA reads TGTGCCAGCAGCCAAACCCGGACATATCCTAATGAAAAACTGTTTTTT. Residues: CASSQTRTYPNEKLFF.

This chain uses TRBV18 with TRBJ1-5, with 8 bases aligning to TRBD1. The CDR3 contains 16 residues. The germline V gene has CDR1 KGHSH and CDR2 LQKENI. The junction had 7 bases not matched to a gene; V was cut back by 0 bases and J by 6 bases. CDR3 bases: TGTGCCAGCTCACCACCTGGGACAGGAAAGGGTCAGCCCCAGCATTTT. Its protein product is CASSPPGTGKGQPQHF.

The genes are TRBV2 and TRBJ2-7, with a weak D call TRBD1 (5 bases). The CDR3 contains 14 residues. Per germline, CDR1 SNHLY and CDR2 FYNNEI. With 7 bases removed from V and 3 bases from J, the gap between germline ends came to 16 bases. In nucleotides, the CDR3 is TGTGCCAGCACCGGACAAAGGTGGAACTACGAGCAGTACTTC. Encoded protein: CASTGQRWNYEQYF.

This chain joins TRBV29-1 and TRBJ2-7, with no clear D. Germline CDR1 is SQVTM and CDR2 is ANQGSEA. Trimming removed 4 bases from V and 4 bases from J, with 11 bases in between. The CDR3 is 12 residues long. Written as DNA, the CDR3 is TGCAGCGTTGGTATGCGTTCTTACGAGCAGTACTTC. Translating it yields CSVGMRSYEQYF.

This sequence joins TRBV24-1 and TRBJ2-2; 7 bases are shared with TRBD2. Trimming took 3 bases from V and 7 from J; bases not matched to a gene: 7. The CDR3 is 15 residues long. Germline CDR1 and CDR2: KGHDR and SFDVKD. The CDR3 here is CATSDRAGEVGELFF. CDR3 bases: TGTGCCACCAGTGATAGGGCGGGAGAAGTCGGGGAGCTGTTTTTT.

This clone showed up just a few times. The chain joins TRBV7-9 to TRBJ2-7; 10 nucleotides align to TRBD1. The CDR3 sequence is 14 residues long. Germline CDR1 is SEHNR and CDR2 is FQNEAQ (reference sequence). The junction had 3 bases not matched to a gene; V was cut back by 5 bases and J by 2 bases. The CDR3 DNA follows: TGTGCCAGCAGCCCGACAGGGGGCCCCTACGAGCAGTACTTC. It is translated as CASSPTGGPYEQYF.

J is TRBJ2-7 and V is TRBV29-1, with 7 bases identical to TRBD1. The CDR3 sequence is 16 residues long. CDR1 is SQVTM and CDR2 is ANQGSEA in the germline V gene. The J segment lost 0 bases and the V segment lost 1 base, leaving 9 bases of the junction unmatched. CDR3 amino acids: CSVEGLQGVSSYEQYF. The CDR3 DNA reads TGCAGCGTTGAAGGTCTGCAGGGGGTGAGCTCCTACGAGCAGTACTTC.

The chain recombines TRBV5-1 with TRBJ2-2; D possibly corresponds to TRBD2 (5 bases). The CDR3 is made up of 14 amino acids. Germline V lookup: CDR1 SGHRS, CDR2 YFSETQ. The V and J ends lost 6 bases and 3 bases respectively, with 12 bases between them. CDR3 sequence (DNA): TGCGCCAGCAAAGAGGGAGCCCACACCGGGGAGCTGTTTTTT. Protein: CASKEGAHTGELFF.

The chain joins TRBV9 to TRBJ1-2, with 9 bases aligning to TRBD1. Trimming took 0 bases from V and 0 from J; bases not matched to a gene: 3. CDR1 SGDLS and CDR2 YYNGEE come from the germline V gene. The CDR3 loop spans 16 amino acids. CDR3 loop: CASSVGQGVSNYGYTF. The DNA of the CDR3 is TGTGCCAGCAGCGTAGGACAGGGGGTATCTAACTATGGCTACACCTTC.

This chain uses TRBV9 with TRBJ1-1; 9 nucleotides line up with TRBD1. After removal of 2 bases from V and 4 bases from J, the junction contained 6 bases not matched to a gene. Germline CDR1 is SGDLS and CDR2 is YYNGEE. The CDR3 contains 15 residues. CDR3 coding DNA: TGTGCCAGCAGCGTCACCCCGACAGGGGGCACTGAAGCTTTCTTT. Translating gives CASSVTPTGGTEAFF.

The chain combines TRBV25-1 with TRBJ2-1; weak D call: TRBD1 (6 bases). Trimming shortened V by 0 bases and J by 8 bases, and 14 bases separated the two germline ends. The CDR3 runs to 15 residues. The V gene's germline CDR1 is MGHDK and CDR2 SYGVNS. Here the CDR3 reads CASSEYIPGEDEQFF. The CDR3 coding sequence is TGTGCCAGCAGTGAATATATCCCAGGGGAAGATGAGCAGTTCTTC.

The gene calls are TRBV28 and TRBJ1-2; D uncertain. Germline V CDR1 and CDR2: MDHEN, SYDVKM. V lost 3 bases, J lost 10 bases, and 12 bases lay in between. The CDR3 extends over 12 amino acids. The CDR3 protein is CASSFPAGVYTF. CDR3 coding DNA: TGTGCCAGCAGTTTCCCCGCCGGGGTCTACACCTTC.

This clone showed up just a few times. The chain combines TRBV29-1 with TRBJ2-1; D possibly corresponds to TRBD2 (6 bases). The V gene lost 4 bases and the J gene lost 7 bases, with 11 bases spanning the gap. Germline V gene data show CDR1 as SQVTM and CDR2 as ANQGSEA. This CDR3 comprises 12 residues. CDR3 residues: CSVGGLTNEQFF. The CDR3 DNA reads as TGCAGCGTTGGGGGACTGACTAATGAGCAGTTCTTC.

The chain employs TRBV4-1 and TRBJ1-1; no definite D call. Germline assignment: CDR1 MGHRA and CDR2 YSYEKL. The V gene lost 3 bases and the J gene lost 2 bases, with 22 bases spanning the gap. The CDR3 contains 18 residues. CDR3 DNA sequence: TGCGCCAGCAGCCATCTTGGACTGCGGAAGGCGGTCAACACTGAAGCTTTCTTT. The encoded protein is CASSHLGLRKAVNTEAFF.

This rearrangement joins TRBV6-1 to TRBJ2-7; the D gene is possibly TRBD2 (5 bases). Per the germline V gene, CDR1 is MNHNS and CDR2 is SASEGT. Trimming removed 2 bases from V and 2 bases from J, with 13 bases in between. This CDR3 is 15 amino acids long. CDR3 sequence: CASSESRENPYEQYF. CDR3 in DNA: TGTGCCAGCAGTGAATCTAGGGAGAACCCCTACGAGCAGTACTTC.

The DNA of the CDR3 is TGTGCCAGCAGTTTGTTAAGGGGGCCGAACACTGAAGCTTTCTTT. It encodes CASSLLRGPNTEAFF. The rearrangement links TRBV28 to TRBJ1-1; TRBD1 matches at 7 bases. The CDR3 extends over 15 amino acids. Trimming cost V 3 bases and J 1 base; bases outside gene matches: 5. Germline lookup yields CDR1 MDHEN and CDR2 SYDVKM.

V gene TRBV27 combines with J gene TRBJ2-7; 11 nucleotides match TRBD1. Germline CDR1 is MNHEY and CDR2 is SMNVEV (reference sequence). Unmatched junction bases numbered 4, after V lost 6 bases and J lost 3 bases. The CDR3 contains 14 residues. This CDR3 is CASRKDRGLYEQYF. The CDR3 DNA sequence: TGTGCCAGCAGGAAGGACAGGGGGCTCTACGAGCAGTACTTC.

In its sample, this clone was seen many times. CDR3 bases: TGTGCCAGCAGCTTAGAATGGAGACAGGGGGAGTGGGATACGCAGTATTTT. Translation: CASSLEWRQGEWDTQYF. The chain couples TRBV11-2 to TRBJ2-3, with 9 positions matching TRBD1. CDR1 is SGHAT, CDR2 FQNNGV, per germline. The CDR3 totals 17 residues. V was clipped by 0 bases and J by 6 bases; unmatched bases: 10.